The 22 T cell receptor beta chains listed next were all sequenced from one sample in a study of cytomegalovirus exposure and HLA in healthy donors. Use of 60 Vbeta and 13 Jbeta primers characterized the PCR. Assay used: immunoSEQ multiplex PCR; TCRdb lists only in-frame clones, some missing. The data hold roughly 140,000 clones, with almost 80% observed a single time. Sequencing was performed on PBMCs. The receptor set was obtained from a woman aged 40 to 50 in good health and CMV-seropositive.

This clone was seen more than once but under ten times. This chain connects TRBV2 to TRBJ1-1, with D perhaps TRBD1 (5 bases). The CDR3 is 14 amino acids. From germline, CDR1 is SNHLY and CDR2 FYNNEI. V lost 2 bases, J lost 0 bases, and 7 bases lay in between. This CDR3 is CASSESGLNTEAFF. CDR3 nucleotides: TGTGCCAGCAGTGAATCAGGGTTGAACACTGAAGCTTTCTTT.

This chain connects TRBV7-7 to TRBJ2-3; 7 bases are a match to TRBD2. This CDR3 contains 15 residues. Germline trimming cut 5 bases from V and 4 bases from J; bases unmatched to any gene: 9. The germline gives CDR1 SSHAT, CDR2 FNYEAQ (reference sequence). CDR3 loop: CASSASGAPADTQYF. The DNA for the CDR3 is TGTGCCAGCAGCGCGAGCGGGGCTCCCGCAGATACGCAGTATTTT.

V is TRBV2 and J is TRBJ1-2; 10 bases line up with TRBD1. V was pared by 7 bases and J by 6 bases, with 17 bases of the junction left unmatched. The CDR3 totals 17 residues. Germline values: CDR1 SNHLY, CDR2 FYNNEI. Here the CDR3 DNA reads TGTGCCAGCACCGAGGATGACAGGGGGCGTTTGAGCGATGGCTACACCTTC. The encoded protein is CASTEDDRGRLSDGYTF.

The DNA of the CDR3 is TGTGCCAGCAGTGAAGTCGGGGGGGTCACAGATACGCAGTATTTT. Its translation is CASSEVGGVTDTQYF. The V and J genes are TRBV6-1 and TRBJ2-3, with 8 bases matching TRBD2. From germline, CDR1 is MNHNS and CDR2 SASEGT. This CDR3 has 15 residues. Trimming removed 1 base from V and 2 bases from J; junction bases left unmatched: 2.

About this clone: Mismatch with germline at one junction end may stem from a read error. This chain connects TRBV2 to TRBJ1-5; perhaps TRBD1 as D (6 bases). The CDR3 covers 16 residues. Per germline, CDR1 SNHLY and CDR2 FYNNEI. The chain's CDR3 is CASNSTGGQANQPRHF. Written as DNA, the CDR3 is TGTGCCAGCAACTCAACGGGGGGGCAGGCAAATCAGCCCCGGCATTTT.

The chain is built from TRBV11-3 and TRBJ1-2; 10 bases agree with TRBD1. The CDR3 extends over 19 amino acids. V was clipped by 6 bases and J by 0 bases; unmatched bases: 16. Germline CDR1 and CDR2: SGHNT and YENEEA. The CDR3 loop reads CASSFAGWDRGIPNYGYTF. The CDR3 coding sequence is TGTGCCAGCAGTTTCGCAGGCTGGGACAGGGGAATTCCTAACTATGGCTACACCTTC.

This sequence joins TRBV28 and TRBJ2-6; 7 bases map to TRBD1. J lost 1 base, V lost 7 bases, and 16 bases had no gene match. Looked up from germline, CDR1 is MDHEN and CDR2 is SYDVKM. The CDR3 consists of 19 residues. The chain's CDR3 is CASTFPSGTAPSGANVLTF. Here the CDR3 DNA reads TGTGCCAGCACTTTCCCCTCGGGGACAGCCCCATCTGGGGCCAACGTCCTGACTTTC.

The chain recombines TRBV6-1 with TRBJ1-3; 11 bases line up with TRBD1. After removal of 4 bases from V and 8 bases from J, the junction contained 7 bases not matched to a gene. Germline assignment: CDR1 MNHNS and CDR2 SASEGT. The CDR3 is 15 amino acids. CDR3: CASSARGQGVDTIYF. The CDR3 bases are TGTGCCAGCAGTGCCAGGGGACAGGGGGTCGACACCATATATTTT.

V usage is TRBV4-1 and J usage is TRBJ2-1; 10 bases map to TRBD2. The CDR3 is 15 amino acids. Germline CDR1 and CDR2: MGHRA and YSYEKL. V lost 5 bases and J lost 6; bases outside the gene matches: 7. The CDR3 DNA follows: TGCGCCAGCAGCAGGCTAGCGGGGGCCCCCAATGAGCAGTTCTTC. Protein product: CASSRLAGAPNEQFF.

The chain links TRBV27 to TRBJ2-5; D call uncertain. The germline V and J ends were trimmed by 8 bases and 5 bases, with 21 bases remaining between them. Germline lookup yields CDR1 MNHEY and CDR2 SMNVEV (reference sequence). The CDR3 consists of 15 residues. DNA for the CDR3: TGTGCCAGCTGGGCTTCTTCGGTTGGCCGCGAGACCCAGTACTTC. Its protein is CASWASSVGRETQYF.

The CDR3 nucleotides read TGTGCCAGCAGCGTAGAAGCGGGGGTCCCTGAGACCCAGTACTTC. It encodes CASSVEAGVPETQYF. This chain links TRBV9 with TRBJ2-5; 8 bases match TRBD2. The junction had 6 bases not matched to a gene; V was cut back by 0 bases and J by 5 bases. This CDR3 contains 15 residues. From germline, CDR1 is SGDLS and CDR2 YYNGEE.

This clone was found once. The chain carries TRBV6-1 and TRBJ2-7, with 8 bases identical to TRBD2. J was trimmed by 1 base and V by 3 bases; bases with no gene match: 2. CDR1 and CDR2 (germline): MNHNS, SASEGT. This CDR3 region has 14 residues. CDR3 protein: CASSDGRGSYEQYF. CDR3 nucleotides: TGTGCCAGCAGTGACGGGAGGGGGTCCTACGAGCAGTACTTC.

This chain joins TRBV5-4 and TRBJ2-5; TRBD2 aligns across 10 bases. The CDR3 sequence is 16 residues long. The germline CDR1 and CDR2 sequences are SGHNT and YYREEE (reference sequence). The V segment lost 4 bases and the J segment 2 bases; nucleotides outside the gene matches: 8. The CDR3 nucleotides read TGTGCCAGCAGCAAAATGACTAGCGGGTATCAAGAGACCCAGTACTTC. Translating it yields CASSKMTSGYQETQYF.

This chain uses TRBV19 with TRBJ2-1; D remains unclear. The CDR3 is 12 amino acids. The germline V and J ends were trimmed by 5 bases and 6 bases, with 8 bases remaining between them. Germline V gene sequence: CDR1 LNHDA, CDR2 SQIVND (reference sequence). This chain's CDR3 is CASSLTVNEQFF. The CDR3 coding sequence is TGTGCCAGTAGTTTAACTGTCAATGAGCAGTTCTTC.

Here the CDR3 DNA reads TGTGCCAGCAGCCAAGATTCGAGACGGGCAGATACGCAGTATTTT. This sequence encodes CASSQDSRRADTQYF. The chain has TRBV4-2 and TRBJ2-3; unclear D gene. The V end lost 0 bases, the J end lost 4 bases, and 11 bases lay between the germline ends. Germline V gene data show CDR1 as LGHNA and CDR2 as YNFKEQ. The CDR3 consists of 15 residues.

The chain carries TRBV6-1 and TRBJ2-3; maybe TRBD2 (5 bases). CDR1 is MNHNS and CDR2 is SASEGT in the germline V gene. The ends were cut back, 7 bases at V and 5 bases at J, with 19 bases in the middle. This CDR3 has 15 amino acids. The CDR3 sequence: CASIGAHRGVDTQYF. The CDR3 region has the DNA TGTGCCAGCATCGGTGCCCACCGGGGAGTAGATACGCAGTATTTT.

This clone was picked up one time. The chain links TRBV6-5 to TRBJ2-3; no clear D. V was pared by 7 bases and J by 0 bases, with 11 bases between. This CDR3 comprises 14 residues. Germline lookup yields CDR1 MNHEY and CDR2 SVGAGI. The CDR3 loop is CASKEISSTDTQYF. CDR3 DNA sequence: TGTGCCAGCAAGGAGATTTCTAGCACAGATACGCAGTATTTT.

This chain connects TRBV5-1 to TRBJ1-1; weak D call: TRBD1 (5 bases). The germline V gene encodes CDR1 SGHRS and CDR2 YFSETQ. V lost 2 bases and J 1 base, leaving 9 bases between the germline ends. The CDR3 length is 14 residues. The CDR3 sequence is CASSLTTGNTEAFF. Here the CDR3 DNA reads TGCGCCAGCAGCTTAACTACAGGGAACACTGAAGCTTTCTTT.

V and J are TRBV19 and TRBJ1-1; the D gene is possibly TRBD1 (5 bases). V lost 4 bases and J 1 base, leaving 16 bases between the germline ends. Germline CDR1 LNHDA, CDR2 SQIVND (reference sequence). The CDR3 is made up of 16 amino acids. For the CDR3, the DNA is TGTGCCAGTAGTAGGGACGGGCGCGGGGGGAACACTGAAGCTTTCTTT. It is translated as CASSRDGRGGNTEAFF.

The gene calls are TRBV9 and TRBJ1-2; D call uncertain. CDR3 length: 15 amino acids. The germline CDR1 and CDR2 sequences are SGDLS and YYNGEE. V was pared by 0 bases and J by 4 bases, with 13 bases between. The CDR3 nucleotides read TGTGCCAGCAGCGTAGCTCCGGTCCCGATCTATGGCTACACCTTC. This sequence encodes CASSVAPVPIYGYTF.

The chain combines TRBV28 with TRBJ2-5, with 12 bases lining up with TRBD1. CDR1 is MDHEN, CDR2 SYDVKM, per germline. V gave up 6 bases and J gave up 4 bases; unmatched junction bases: 9. The CDR3 is made up of 16 amino acids. The DNA of the CDR3 is TGTGCCAGCAGGGGGACAGGGGGCGCGGGGGGAGAGACCCAGTACTTC. Protein: CASRGTGGAGGETQYF.

A few counts support this clone. The genes are TRBV28 and TRBJ2-3; a possible D gene is TRBD2 (6 bases). This CDR3 comprises 15 residues. Germline CDR1 MDHEN, CDR2 SYDVKM. Trimming shortened V by 10 bases and J by 2 bases, and 19 bases separated the two germline ends. CDR3 sequence reads: CATSSWAGNTDTQYF. The DNA of the CDR3 is TGTGCCACCTCGAGCTGGGCGGGGAACACAGATACGCAGTATTTT.